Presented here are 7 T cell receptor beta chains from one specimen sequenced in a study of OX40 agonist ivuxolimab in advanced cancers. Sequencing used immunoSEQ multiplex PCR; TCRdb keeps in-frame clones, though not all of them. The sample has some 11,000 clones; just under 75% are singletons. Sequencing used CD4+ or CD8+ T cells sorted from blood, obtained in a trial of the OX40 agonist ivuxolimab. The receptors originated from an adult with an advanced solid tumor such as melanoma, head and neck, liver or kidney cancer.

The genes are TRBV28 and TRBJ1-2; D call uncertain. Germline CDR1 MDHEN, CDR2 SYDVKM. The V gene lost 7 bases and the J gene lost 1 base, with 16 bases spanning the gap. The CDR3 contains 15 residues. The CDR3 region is CASTMGQIFNYGYTF. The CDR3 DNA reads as TGTGCCAGCACTATGGGCCAGATATTTAACTATGGCTACACCTTC.

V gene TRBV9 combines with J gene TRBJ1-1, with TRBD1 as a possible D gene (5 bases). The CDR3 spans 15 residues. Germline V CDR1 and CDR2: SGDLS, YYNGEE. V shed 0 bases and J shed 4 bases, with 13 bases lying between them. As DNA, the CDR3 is TGTGCCAGCAGCGTAGATCTCCCAGGGCGCACTGAAGCTTTCTTT. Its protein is CASSVDLPGRTEAFF.

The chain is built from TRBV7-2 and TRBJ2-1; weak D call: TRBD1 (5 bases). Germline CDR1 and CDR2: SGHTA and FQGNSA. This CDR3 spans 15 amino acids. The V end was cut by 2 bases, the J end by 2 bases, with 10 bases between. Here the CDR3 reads CASSLLSGTYNEQFF. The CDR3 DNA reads TGTGCCAGCAGCTTATTGTCAGGGACCTACAATGAGCAGTTCTTC.

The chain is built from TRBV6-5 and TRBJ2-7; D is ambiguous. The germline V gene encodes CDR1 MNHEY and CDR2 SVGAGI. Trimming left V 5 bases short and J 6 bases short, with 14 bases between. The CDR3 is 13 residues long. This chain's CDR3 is CASSETKSSEQYF. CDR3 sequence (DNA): TGTGCCAGCAGTGAGACCAAGTCCAGCGAGCAGTACTTC.

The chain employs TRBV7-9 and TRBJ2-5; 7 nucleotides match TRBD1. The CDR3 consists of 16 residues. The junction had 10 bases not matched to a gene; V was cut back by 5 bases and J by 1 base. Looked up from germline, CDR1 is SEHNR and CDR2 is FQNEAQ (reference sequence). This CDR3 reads CASSTWGQPSQETQYF. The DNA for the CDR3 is TGTGCCAGCAGCACCTGGGGACAGCCCTCCCAAGAGACCCAGTACTTC.

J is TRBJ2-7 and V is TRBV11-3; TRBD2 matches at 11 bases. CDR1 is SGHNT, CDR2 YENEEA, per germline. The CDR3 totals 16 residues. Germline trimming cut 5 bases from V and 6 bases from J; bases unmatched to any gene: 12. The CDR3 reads CASSQWTSGPGLEQYF. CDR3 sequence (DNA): TGTGCCAGCAGCCAATGGACTAGCGGGCCAGGTCTCGAGCAGTACTTC.

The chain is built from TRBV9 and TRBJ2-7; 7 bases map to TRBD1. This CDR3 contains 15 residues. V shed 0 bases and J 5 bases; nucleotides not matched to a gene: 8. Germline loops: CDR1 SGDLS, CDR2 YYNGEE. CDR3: CASSVGRQGIHEQYF. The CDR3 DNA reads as TGTGCCAGCAGCGTAGGAAGACAGGGAATTCACGAGCAGTACTTC.